The sequence of this T cell receptor (beta chain) was determined in a study of siplizumab effects on memory and regulatory T cells. Study-level results: Naive-or-memory phenotypes were unassignable for roughly 75-95% of proliferating CD4+ or CD8+ clones. Proof of suppressive function in proliferating Tregs from siplizumab cultures was not established. Where siplizumab was present, mappable alloreactive CD4+ clones averaged roughly 72% Treg-derived, compared with about 25% in controls.

Assay used: immunoSEQ multiplex PCR; TCRdb lists only in-frame clones, some missing. The repertoire includes some 100,000 clones, around 94% of them detected once, and roughly 0.62% sits in the top ten. Turning to this clone: Its antigen is currently unknown.

The germline gives CDR1 SGHNT, CDR2 YYREEE (reference sequence). The length of the CDR3 is 15 residues. V dropped 2 bases and J dropped 4 bases, with 14 bases sitting between them. The rearrangement uses TRBV5-4 and TRBJ2-3; the D gene is possibly TRBD1 (7 bases). Input material: Tregs sorted from blood. The receptor was isolated from a human donor in good health. CDR3 DNA sequence: TGTGCCAGCAGCTTTTGGGCAGGGGGGCCAGATACGCAGTATTTT. This sequence encodes CASSFWAGGPDTQYF.